Below are 16 T cell receptor beta chains sequenced from a single sample in a study of T cells in Graves' hyperthyroidism and ophthalmopathy. Template material for amplifying TCR beta CDR3 regions consisted of RNA transcripts. In the first-round RT-PCR of the TCR CDR3, the HTBI primer set was used. TCRdb fed the multiplex PCR reads into MiXCR, producing one record per CDR3 protein. The sample yields 690,000 or so distinct CDR3 sequences, approximately 19% seen once. Material: blood. The receptors come from a woman in her 50s with Graves' hyperthyroidism that later progressed to Graves' ophthalmopathy.

The gene calls are TRBV2 and TRBJ1-4, with D maybe TRBD1 (6 bases). Trimming removed 7 bases from V and 8 bases from J, with 17 bases in between. Germline V gene lookup returns CDR1 SNHLY and CDR2 FYNNEI. The CDR3 sequence is 14 residues long. CDR3 in amino acids: CASMGMGQPEKLFF. CDR3 in DNA: TGTGCCAGCATGGGAATGGGACAACCCGAAAAACTGTTTTTT. Supplemented by reference TRBV2 and TRBJ1-4, the full variable domain reads EPEVTQTPSHQVTQMGQEVILRCVPISNHLYFYWYRQILGQKVEFLVSFYNNEISEKSEIFDDQFSVERPDGSNFTLKIRSTKLEDSAMYFCASMGMGQPEKLFFGSGTQLSVL.

This clonotype was observed a handful of times. This chain links TRBV15 with TRBJ1-4, with D possibly being TRBD1 (5 bases). V was pared by 2 bases and J by 5 bases, with 12 bases between. This CDR3 has 15 residues. Germline CDR1 LNHNV, CDR2 YYDKDF (reference sequence). The CDR3 region is CATSRTGTLNEKLFF. The DNA of the CDR3 is TGTGCCACCAGCAGAACCGGGACCCTCAATGAAAAACTGTTTTTT. Full variable domain (remainder filled in from reference TRBV15 and TRBJ1-4): DAMVIQNPRYQVTQFGKPVTLSCSQTLNHNVMYWYQQKSSQAPKLLFHYYDKDFNNEADTPDNFQSRRPNTSFCFLDIRSPGLGDTAMYLCATSRTGTLNEKLFFGSGTQLSVL.

Concerning this clonotype: A much larger clone sits a single nucleotide away, making a read error possible. V gene TRBV6-2 or TRBV6-3 combines with J gene TRBJ2-7, with 7 bases matching TRBD1. The CDR3 runs to 14 residues. Per germline, CDR1 MNHEY and CDR2 SVGEGT. The CDR3 protein is CASRYVKGAGEQYF. The CDR3, as DNA: TGTGCCAGCCGTTACGTGAAGGGGGCGGGCGAGCAGTACTTC.

The V and J genes are TRBV25-1 and TRBJ1-6, with D hard to call. This CDR3 is built from 16 residues. V dropped 6 bases and J dropped 6 bases, with 18 bases sitting between them. Germline assignment: CDR1 MGHDK and CDR2 SYGVNS. The CDR3 nucleotides are TGTGCCAGCAGGCCCCCTCGGGGTTCGATTAATTCACCCCTCCACTTT. Residues: CASRPPRGSINSPLHF.

There are a few counts of this clonotype. The chain is built from TRBV5-1 and TRBJ1-2; D is unresolved. Trimming took off 1 base at V and 0 bases at J, with 10 bases between the two ends. Germline CDR1 and CDR2: SGHRS and YFSETQ. The CDR3 runs to 15 residues. CDR3 residues: CASSLSGRSNYGYTF. Written as DNA, the CDR3 is TGCGCCAGCAGCTTGAGTGGCCGATCTAACTATGGCTACACCTTC.

This rearrangement joins TRBV6-5 to TRBJ1-5, with no clear D. CDR3 length equals 15 residues. The germline V and J ends were trimmed by 2 bases and 2 bases, with 10 bases remaining between them. Germline CDR1 is MNHEY and CDR2 is SVGAGI. The CDR3 loop reads CASSYAVKGNQPQHF. The CDR3 bases are TGTGCCAGCAGTTACGCAGTCAAGGGCAATCAGCCCCAGCATTTT.

This clonotype occurred a few times. At one boundary the junction diverges from the germline segment, which might be a read error. The J gene is TRBJ1-5, the V gene TRBV6-1; TRBD1 agrees at 9 bases. The germline gives CDR1 MNHNS, CDR2 SASEGT. The CDR3 consists of 15 residues. The CDR3 DNA reads as TGTGCCAGCAGAGAAGACAGGGGGAGCAATCAGCCCCAGCATTTT. Encoded protein: CASREDRGSNQPQHF.

This clonotype came up many times. The genes are TRBV12-3 or TRBV12-4 and TRBJ1-1, with D unresolved. There are 14 residues in the CDR3. With 5 bases removed from V and 5 bases from J, the gap between germline ends came to 15 bases. The CDR3 spells CASSPHIGGTEAFF. The CDR3 DNA sequence: TGTGCCAGCAGTCCCCATATAGGCGGAACTGAAGCTTTCTTT.

The genes are TRBV19 and TRBJ2-2; D not certain. In germline, CDR1 is LNHDA, CDR2 SQIVND (reference sequence). The CDR3 sequence is 14 residues long. V gave up 7 bases and J gave up 2 bases, with 11 bases separating them. The CDR3 reads CASKSSFNTGELFF. The DNA for the CDR3 is TGTGCCAGTAAGAGCAGCTTTAACACCGGGGAGCTGTTTTTT.

The sample holds many counts of this clonotype. The DNA for the CDR3 is TGTGCCAGCAGTGAGCTCCTCTTGCACAGCTCCTACAATGAGCAGTTCTTC. The encoded protein is CASSELLLHSSYNEQFF. The chain uses TRBV2 and TRBJ2-1; D is ambiguous. Germline values: CDR1 SNHLY, CDR2 FYNNEI. Trimming cost V 3 bases and J 0 bases, with 15 bases left between them. This CDR3 is 17 amino acids long. Full variable domain (remainder filled in from reference TRBV2 and TRBJ2-1): EPEVTQTPSHQVTQMGQEVILRCVPISNHLYFYWYRQILGQKVEFLVSFYNNEISEKSEIFDDQFSVERPDGSNFTLKIRSTKLEDSAMYFCASSELLLHSSYNEQFFGPGTRLTVL.

This clonotype was counted ten times or more. The J gene is TRBJ2-1, the V gene TRBV13, with D unclear. From germline, CDR1 is PRHDT and CDR2 FYEKMQ (reference sequence). V lost 5 bases to trimming and J lost 4 bases, with 18 bases between them. CDR3 length: 16 residues. CDR3 region: CASSPRPRRWYNEQFF. DNA of the CDR3: TGTGCCAGCAGCCCGAGACCGCGGCGGTGGTACAATGAGCAGTTCTTC.

The chain combines TRBV7-9 with TRBJ1-5, with 9 nucleotides matching TRBD1. The J segment lost 0 bases and the V segment lost 0 bases, leaving 6 bases of the junction unmatched. The germline V gene encodes CDR1 SEHNR and CDR2 FQNEAQ (reference sequence). There are 18 residues in the CDR3. The DNA for the CDR3 is TGTGCCAGCAGCTTAGCCGCCGGGACAGGGATTAGCAATCAGCCCCAGCATTTT. Translation gives CASSLAAGTGISNQPQHF.

This clonotype was detected ten times or more. This chain joins TRBV3-1 and TRBJ1-2; D ambiguous. Germline V lookup: CDR1 LGHDT, CDR2 YNNKEL (reference sequence). This CDR3 is 12 amino acids long. V lost 4 bases to trimming and J lost 8 bases, with 11 bases between them. For the CDR3, the DNA is TGTGCCAGCAGCCGAAACAGTAACGGCTACACCTTC. Its protein is CASSRNSNGYTF. Together with reference TRBV3-1 and TRBJ1-2, the CDR3 gives the full variable domain: DTAVSQTPKYLVTQMGNDKSIKCEQNLGHDTMYWYKQDSKKFLKIMFSYNNKELIINETVPNRFSPKSPDKAHLNLHINSLELGDSAVYFCASSRNSNGYTFGSGTRLTVV.

This sequence joins TRBV7-3 and TRBJ2-3, with D perhaps being TRBD1 or TRBD2 (5 bases each). Trimming pared 6 bases from V and 2 bases from J, leaving 18 bases between. The CDR3 is 16 amino acids. Germline CDR1 reads SGHTA; CDR2 reads FQGTGA. The CDR3 sequence: CASSPEGSSNTDTQYF. CDR3 sequence (DNA): TGTGCCAGCAGTCCCGAGGGGAGCTCTAACACAGATACGCAGTATTTT.

At least ten counts were recorded for this clonotype. The chain couples TRBV7-9 to TRBJ2-7; TRBD1 matches at 9 bases. Per germline, CDR1 SEHNR and CDR2 FQNEAQ (reference sequence). This CDR3 comprises 14 residues. V dropped 4 bases and J dropped 3; count of bases not matched to a gene: 4. CDR3 sequence: CASSSDRGIYEQYF. DNA of the CDR3: TGTGCCAGCAGCTCGGACAGGGGAATCTACGAGCAGTACTTC.

The chain combines TRBV15 with TRBJ2-1; the D is unclear. Trimming cost V 4 bases and J 4 bases, with 17 bases left between them. CDR3 length: 16 residues. Germline V lookup: CDR1 LNHNV, CDR2 YYDKDF (reference sequence). CDR3 bases: TGTGCCACCAGCAAAGAGAACCAGGATCAATACAATGAGCAGTTCTTC. Translation gives CATSKENQDQYNEQFF.